The clone carrying this T cell receptor (beta chain) was counted at least ten times. The antigen is undetermined. These data come from a study of spatial heterogeneity in lung cancer. Study results and caveats: Counts of expanded alpha and beta TCRs within tumors tracked the tumor nonsynonymous mutation count.

TCRdb fed the 5' RACE reads into MiXCR, producing one record per CDR3 protein. The sample shows roughly 19,000 distinct CDR3 sequences, around 8.1% of them seen only once. Stated time point: sample taken at primary tumor resection. The sequences come from lung tumor tissue, collected at surgery. This TCR was sampled from a male donor with early-stage non-small cell lung cancer.

The CDR3 DNA reads TGTGCCAGCAGCCAAGATAGAGGGGGGGATTCAATTTCCTACGAGCAGTACTTC. It is translated as CASSQDRGGDSISYEQYF. The chain has TRBV4-2 and TRBJ2-7; weak D call: TRBD2 (7 bases). This CDR3 is built from 18 residues. Germline CDR1 is LGHNA and CDR2 is YNFKEQ. V lost 0 bases to trimming and J lost 1 base, with 19 bases between them.